This is a list of T cell receptor beta chains from one sample in a study of CD8+ T cells in alopecia areata. Only in-frame clones appear in the TCRdb table, and some are missing; sequencing was by immunoSEQ multiplex PCR. In the table there are under 250,000 clones, around three fifths of which are singletons. The sequences come from CD4+ T cells sorted from blood, collected at week 0. Receptors originate from a human donor with alopecia areata. Each CDR3 is given with its conserved first and last residue. The order of the fields is clone size, D gene, J gene, V gene, CDR3 DNA, CDR3 protein. D genes are given only for firm matches. Expanded clones are given a class, and other clones once, few, many or no size at all.

few . TRBJ1-4 TRBV6-5 TGTGCCAGCAGACTCGACAGGTTTGAAAAACTGTTTTTT CASRLDRFEKLFF
. TRBD1 TRBJ1-4 TRBV11-2 TGTGCCAGCAGCCCGTGGGACAGGGACGGGGGTGAAAAACTGTTTTTT CASSPWDRDGGEKLFF
once . TRBJ2-7 TRBV6-5 TGTGCCAGCAGTTCGAGAAACAGTGTCTACGAGCAGTACTTC CASSSRNSVYEQYF
. . TRBJ1-4 TRBV15 TGTGCCACCAGCAGTCTTAAGCACAGCACGAATGAAAAACTGTTTTTT CATSSLKHSTNEKLFF
. TRBD2 TRBJ2-1 TRBV7-9 TGTGCCAGCAGCTTAACTGGACTAGCGGGAGAATGGAATGAGCAGTTCTTC CASSLTGLAGEWNEQFF
. TRBD1 TRBJ1-1 TRBV6-1 TGTGCCAGCAGTGTGGGACAGGAGCCCTCGAGGCCTGAAGCTTTCTTT CASSVGQEPSRPEAFF
. TRBD1 TRBJ1-2 TRBV30 TGTGCCTGGAGTGTCGGACAGGGAGGTAATGGCTACACCTTC CAWSVGQGGNGYTF
. . TRBJ1-2 TRBV27 TGTGCCAGCAGTTTAACTCGGGGGCGCCTCACCTTC CASSLTRGRLTF
few TRBD2 TRBJ2-3 TRBV4-1 TGCGCCAGCAGACGTCAAGGACTAGCGGGATCCACAGATACGCAGTATTTT CASRRQGLAGSTDTQYF
few TRBD1 TRBJ2-1 TRBV29-1 TGCAGCGGCCCCCGGGACAGCGTCTACAATGAGCAGTTCTTC CSGPRDSVYNEQFF
few . TRBJ1-5 TRBV6-5 TGTGCCAGCAGTGAAATCAGGGATCAGCCCCAGCATTTT CASSEIRDQPQHF
. TRBD2 TRBJ2-7 TRBV10-3 TGTGCCATCAGTGAGGGACTAGCGGGGATCGAGCAGTACTTC CAISEGLAGIEQYF
few TRBD1 TRBJ2-1 TRBV29-1 TGCAGCGCTTCGGGACAGCACAATGAGCAGTTCTTC CSASGQHNEQFF
. TRBD1 TRBJ1-4 TRBV27 TGTGCCAGCAGTCCCCCCGGGACAGGCGAAAAACTGTTTTTT CASSPPGTGEKLFF
. . TRBJ2-3 TRBV29-1 TGCAGCGTTGTGCGGGAAGCAGATACGCAGTATTTT CSVVREADTQYF